Listed here are 12 T cell receptor beta chains from one sample, sequenced in a study of blood T cell repertoires in COVID-19 (dated by TCRdb to about 2020). The library was made by the immunoSEQ multiplex PCR assay. TCRdb took over this immuneACCESS table, retaining in-frame rearrangements with V and J assigned. Such tables are incomplete; in checked studies, under half of the missing clones stem from an unresolved V gene, and the remainder is unexplained. This sample comprises 100,000 to 150,000 clones, about nine tenths of them detected only once. About 4.7% of the sample is in the top ten clones. Sequencing used peripheral blood. The source of these receptors is a middle-aged man with acute or convalescent COVID-19.

CDR3 coding DNA: TGTGCCAGTAGTATTTCTTCCGCTTCAGGGGGGTACATTCAGTACTTC. Residues: CASSISSASGGYIQYF. This rearrangement joins TRBV19 to TRBJ2-4; D possibly corresponds to TRBD1 (7 bases). Between the trimmed V and J ends, which lost 3 bases and 8 bases, there was a span of 20 bases. Germline lookup yields CDR1 LNHDA and CDR2 SQIVND (reference sequence). The CDR3 is 16 residues long.

This chain joins TRBV25-1 and TRBJ1-3, with 7 bases that match TRBD1. The CDR3 runs to 14 residues. V dropped 4 bases and J dropped 1; count of bases not matched to a gene: 1. Germline loops: CDR1 MGHDK, CDR2 SYGVNS. In DNA form, the CDR3 reads TGTGCCAGCAGTGTGACAGGGTCTGGAAACACCATATATTTT. This translates into CASSVTGSGNTIYF.

The rearrangement joins TRBV7-2 to TRBJ1-1; no clear D. The ends were cut back, 4 bases at V and 1 base at J, with 13 bases in the middle. The CDR3 loop spans 15 amino acids. CDR1 SGHTA and CDR2 FQGNSA come from the germline V gene. CDR3 in amino acids: CASSSPSRANTEAFF. As DNA, the CDR3 is TGTGCCAGCAGCTCCCCCTCGCGGGCGAACACTGAAGCTTTCTTT. The whole variable domain, remainder taken from reference TRBV7-2 and TRBJ1-1, is GAGVSQSPSNKVTEKGKDVELRCDPISGHTALYWYRQSLGQGLEFLIYFQGNSAPDKSGLPSDRFSAERTGGSVSTLTIQRTQQEDSAVYLCASSSPSRANTEAFFGQGTRLTVV.

The chain employs TRBV20-1 and TRBJ1-2; no clear D. The CDR3 extends over 10 amino acids. With 1 base removed from V and 8 bases from J, the gap between germline ends came to 5 bases. Germline V gene sequence: CDR1 DFQATT, CDR2 SNEGSKA (reference sequence). The CDR3: CSARVAGYTF. CDR3 nucleotide sequence: TGCAGTGCTAGAGTGGCCGGCTACACCTTC.

The genes are TRBV7-9 and TRBJ2-1; 7 bases match TRBD1. CDR3 length: 16 residues. Trimming cost V 5 bases and J 2 bases; bases outside gene matches: 9. CDR1 is SEHNR, CDR2 FQNEAQ, per germline (reference sequence). The chain's CDR3 is CASSPSTGPTYNEQFF. The CDR3 coding sequence is TGTGCCAGCAGCCCATCGACAGGGCCAACCTACAATGAGCAGTTCTTC.

The V call is TRBV7-9, the J call TRBJ1-2; D is uncertain. The CDR3 contains 15 residues. V was cut by 4 bases and J by 3 bases, with 15 bases left in between. CDR1 and CDR2 from the germline V gene are SEHNR and FQNEAQ (reference sequence). CDR3 coding DNA: TGTGCCAGCAGCTCTCCGGACGGGGATGACTATGGCTACACCTTC. It encodes CASSSPDGDDYGYTF.

The gene calls are TRBV11-3 and TRBJ2-3; D not certain. Looked up from germline, CDR1 is SGHNT and CDR2 is YENEEA. V lost 5 bases and J lost 0, with 6 bases in between. This CDR3 contains 13 residues. CDR3 DNA sequence: TGTGCCAGCAGCCCGTCTAGCACAGATACGCAGTATTTT. Translated: CASSPSSTDTQYF.

The rearrangement links TRBV12-5 to TRBJ1-1; D unresolved. The V end was cut by 5 bases, the J end by 0 bases, with 19 bases between. CDR1 and CDR2 from the germline V gene are LGHNT and FRNRAP. CDR3 size: 17 residues. The CDR3 protein is CASGPGNGLAMNTEAFF. The CDR3 bases are TGTGCTAGTGGTCCCGGTAACGGCTTAGCGATGAACACTGAAGCTTTCTTT.

The CDR3 DNA reads TGTGCCAGCAGTGACTCGACAAACACCGGGGAGCTGTTTTTT. It codes for CASSDSTNTGELFF. The chain is built from TRBV6-4 and TRBJ2-2; D remains ambiguous. With 0 bases removed from V and 2 bases from J, the gap between germline ends came to 4 bases. Germline CDR1 reads MRHNA; CDR2 reads SNTAGT. The CDR3 sequence is 14 residues long.

The chain links TRBV5-5 to TRBJ2-3, with 9 bases that match TRBD2. The CDR3 extends over 16 amino acids. V lost 3 bases to trimming and J lost 0 bases; unmatched junction nucleotides: 5. The germline V gene encodes CDR1 SGHKS and CDR2 YYEKEE (reference sequence). The CDR3 protein is CASSSLRGGSTDTQYF. Here the CDR3 DNA reads TGTGCCAGCAGCTCTTTGCGGGGGGGAAGCACAGATACGCAGTATTTT.

The genes are TRBV5-1 and TRBJ2-3; 8 bases fit TRBD2. The length of the CDR3 is 14 residues. Germline values: CDR1 SGHRS, CDR2 YFSETQ. V was clipped by 5 bases and J by 1 base; unmatched bases: 3. The DNA for the CDR3 is TGCGCCAGCAGAGGTAGCGGGGGCACAGATACGCAGTATTTT. It specifies CASRGSGGTDTQYF.

This clone has a single count. The V and J genes are TRBV19 and TRBJ1-6, with D tentatively TRBD1 (6 bases). V was pared by 4 bases and J by 0 bases, with 13 bases between. The CDR3 is 17 amino acids. Per the germline V gene, CDR1 is LNHDA and CDR2 is SQIVND (reference sequence). The CDR3 coding sequence is TGTGCCAGTAGTAAGCGGGGGGCGAACTCCTATAATTCACCCCTCCACTTT. It specifies CASSKRGANSYNSPLHF.